The TCR beta chain under discussion was sequenced for a study of metastatic and nonmetastatic thyroid tumors. General observations from the study: It was reportedly found that TCR beta diversity was significantly higher in malignant thyroid tumors than in benign nodules, a difference seen in both blood and tumor samples.

No patient received treatment before thyroid surgery. Study processing details: A distant-metastasis classifier for papillary thyroid cancer was built using CDR3 differences across clinicopathological groups. TCRdb reassembled clones from the PCR reads with MiXCR. The V and J calls come from TCRdb's annotation, not from the publication. The table has 20,000 to 25,000 clones, roughly 14% seen once. This clone was detected ten times or more. Its antigen is not known. The sequencing input was tumor tissue. This clonotype was obtained from a female donor with papillary thyroid cancer or a benign thyroid nodule (not recorded which). Some clones in this sample may be carry-over from other donors' samples.

This CDR3 reads CASSKTSGSYEQFF. CDR3 bases: TGTGCCAGCAGTAAGACTAGCGGGAGCTATGAGCAGTTCTTC. The chain recombines TRBV11-2 with TRBJ2-1; 12 nucleotides line up with TRBD2. Germline V gene data show CDR1 as SGHAT and CDR2 as FQNNGV. The CDR3 is 14 amino acids. J lost 8 bases, V lost 6 bases, and 5 bases had no gene match.